The 19 T cell receptor beta chains below were found in one sample sequenced in a study of blood T cell repertoires in COVID-19 (dated by TCRdb to about 2020). Library creation used the immunoSEQ multiplex PCR assay. Sourced from immuneACCESS, this table was stored by TCRdb with only in-frame sequences that have V and J called. A share of the clones is absent; for the studies checked, an unresolved V gene accounts for under half, and the remainder has no known explanation. The sample table shows 150,000 to 200,000 clones, and about nine tenths are seen once. The ten largest clones add up to around 1.9% of the sample. The sample comprised peripheral blood. Source of these receptors: a young man who had recovered from COVID-19.

The rearrangement links TRBV5-1 to TRBJ2-3; D gene uncertain. Trimming pared 2 bases from V and 5 bases from J, leaving 12 bases between. The V gene's germline CDR1 is SGHRS and CDR2 YFSETQ. The CDR3 contains 14 residues. In DNA form, the CDR3 reads TGCGCCAGCAGCTTTGGGCCAGTCGGAGATACGCAGTATTTT. Translating it yields CASSFGPVGDTQYF. The whole variable domain, filled in from reference TRBV5-1 and TRBJ2-3, reads KAGVTQTPRYLIKTRGQQVTLSCSPISGHRSVSWYQQTPGQGLQFLFEYFSETQRNKGNFPGRFSGRQFSNSRSEMNVSTLELGDSALYLCASSFGPVGDTQYFGPGTRLTVL.

The chain couples TRBV28 to TRBJ1-1; D may be TRBD1 (6 bases). The CDR3 spans 12 residues. Germline-derived CDR1 and CDR2 are MDHEN and SYDVKM. V shed 8 bases and J shed 11 bases, with 18 bases lying between them. CDR3 DNA: TGTGCCAGCGGTTGGAAGGGGGGGCGCGCTTTCTTT. It codes for CASGWKGGRAFF.

J is TRBJ2-5 and V is TRBV6-2 or TRBV6-3; no clear D gene. This CDR3 has 14 residues. V shed 1 base and J shed 1 base, with 7 bases lying between them. Looked up from germline, CDR1 is MNHEY and CDR2 is SVGEGT. CDR3 DNA sequence: TGTGCCAGCAGTTACTTTGGCCCCCAAGAGACCCAGTACTTC. Encoded protein: CASSYFGPQETQYF.

This chain links TRBV3-1 (or the pseudogene TRBV3-2) with TRBJ1-5; tentatively, D is TRBD1 (5 bases). Germline CDR1 reads LGHDT; CDR2 reads YNNKEL (reference sequence). CDR3 length equals 16 residues. V was pared by 0 bases and J by 6 bases, with 15 bases between. The CDR3 nucleotides are TGTGCCAGCAGCCAAGATAAACAGGCCGTGGTTCAGCCCCAGCATTTT. Its translation: CASSQDKQAVVQPQHF.

The genes are TRBV28 and TRBJ1-1; 8 bases match TRBD1. Germline CDR1 reads MDHEN; CDR2 reads SYDVKM. J was trimmed by 6 bases and V by 5 bases; bases with no gene match: 8. The CDR3 is 14 residues long. The CDR3 sequence is CASSTGQARAEAFF. The CDR3 DNA sequence: TGTGCCAGCAGTACGGGACAGGCGCGGGCTGAAGCTTTCTTT.

V gene TRBV19 combines with J gene TRBJ2-1; 7 nucleotides line up with TRBD1. The CDR3 contains 15 residues. CDR1 is LNHDA and CDR2 is SQIVND in the germline V gene (reference sequence). V shed 6 bases, J shed 7 bases, and the junction held 12 bases outside the gene matches. The CDR3 is CASSSHADRRNEQFF. The CDR3 region has the DNA TGTGCCAGTAGCTCTCACGCGGACAGGCGGAATGAGCAGTTCTTC. Together with reference TRBV19 and TRBJ2-1, the CDR3 gives the full variable domain: DGGITQSPKYLFRKEGQNVTLSCEQNLNHDAMYWYRQDPGQGLRLIYYSQIVNDFQKGDIAEGYSVSREKKESFPLTVTSAQKNPTAFYLCASSSHADRRNEQFFGPGTRLTVL.

The chain employs TRBV6-5 and TRBJ2-2; D perhaps matches TRBD2 (6 bases). From germline, CDR1 is MNHEY and CDR2 SVGAGI. CDR3 length equals 15 residues. Between the trimmed V and J ends, which lost 6 bases and 5 bases, there was a span of 16 bases. CDR3 residues: CASSHQTSGTGELFF. CDR3 nucleotides: TGTGCCAGCAGCCACCAGACGAGCGGGACCGGGGAGCTGTTTTTT.

The chain is built from TRBV20-1 and TRBJ2-7, with D maybe TRBD2 (5 bases). CDR3 size: 13 residues. V lost 3 bases and J lost 0, with 9 bases in between. CDR1 DFQATT and CDR2 SNEGSKA come from the germline V gene (reference sequence). In DNA, the CDR3 is TGCAGTGCTAGTTCGGACTTCTCCTACGAGCAGTACTTC. Its protein is CSASSDFSYEQYF.

The chain combines TRBV3-1 (or the pseudogene TRBV3-2) with TRBJ2-3; 7 nucleotides agree with TRBD2. The CDR3 sequence is 17 residues long. The J segment lost 3 bases and the V segment lost 0 bases, leaving 9 bases of the junction unmatched. Germline CDR1 LGHDT, CDR2 YNNKEL (reference sequence). In DNA, the CDR3 is TGTGCCAGCAGCCAAGATAAGGGCGGGAGTAGGACAGATACGCAGTATTTT. Encoded protein: CASSQDKGGSRTDTQYF.

The chain is built from TRBV6-2 or TRBV6-3 and TRBJ2-1; TRBD2 matches at 7 bases. V dropped 2 bases and J dropped 4; count of bases not matched to a gene: 11. The CDR3 runs 17 residues. Germline values: CDR1 MNHEY, CDR2 SVGEGT. DNA of the CDR3: TGTGCCAGCAGTTACCCGGGGGGAGGGCCGATTTACAATGAGCAGTTCTTC. As protein: CASSYPGGGPIYNEQFF.

The V and J genes are TRBV27 and TRBJ2-7, with a possible D match to TRBD2 (5 bases). Germline values: CDR1 MNHEY, CDR2 SMNVEV (reference sequence). The CDR3 contains 16 residues. V was shortened by 2 bases and J by 3 bases, with 17 bases between the two germline ends. CDR3 residues: CASSLVSGGYLYEQYF. Written as DNA, the CDR3 is TGTGCCAGCAGTTTAGTTTCGGGCGGGTATCTCTACGAGCAGTACTTC.

V gene TRBV19 combines with J gene TRBJ1-1, with D tentatively TRBD1 (5 bases). The germline V gene encodes CDR1 LNHDA and CDR2 SQIVND (reference sequence). Trimming removed 5 bases from V and 6 bases from J, with 19 bases in between. CDR3 length: 15 residues. CDR3 DNA: TGTGCCAGTAGTTTGGGGACCCGGTCGGGGGCTGAAGCTTTCTTT. It encodes CASSLGTRSGAEAFF.

This chain joins TRBV15 and TRBJ1-3; no clear D gene. Germline V gene lookup returns CDR1 LNHNV and CDR2 YYDKDF (reference sequence). Trimming pared 0 bases from V and 0 bases from J, leaving 9 bases between. The CDR3 length is 16 residues. This CDR3 is CATSRDTAISGNTIYF. CDR3 in DNA: TGTGCCACCAGCAGAGACACAGCCATCTCTGGAAACACCATATATTTT.

V is TRBV4-3 and J is TRBJ2-7, with D tentatively TRBD2 (6 bases). The CDR3 contains 15 residues. Trimming removed 1 base at V and 1 base at J, with 11 bases between. Germline CDR1 and CDR2: LGHNA and YSLEER. This chain's CDR3 is CASSQGPGLSYEQYF. CDR3 sequence (DNA): TGCGCCAGCAGCCAAGGACCGGGACTTTCCTACGAGCAGTACTTC.

This chain links TRBV10-3 with TRBJ2-1, with TRBD2 matching over 10 bases. Germline loops: CDR1 ENHRY, CDR2 SYGVKD. The CDR3 has 15 amino acids. With 3 bases clipped from V and 5 bases from J, the junction kept 4 bases outside the gene matches. The CDR3 nucleotides are TGTGCCATCAGTGAAACTAGCGGGGAGAACAATGAGCAGTTCTTC. Translating it yields CAISETSGENNEQFF.

The chain has TRBV6-4 and TRBJ2-1; 8 bases fit TRBD2. V trimming: 6 bases; J trimming: 3 bases; junction bases outside the gene matches: 10. The CDR3 totals 16 residues. CDR1 is MRHNA and CDR2 is SNTAGT in the germline V gene. CDR3: CASSRGELADYNEQFF. CDR3 DNA: TGTGCCAGCAGCCGGGGGGAACTAGCGGACTACAATGAGCAGTTCTTC.

CDR3 in amino acids: CASSLTDSHQPQHF. In DNA form, the CDR3 reads TGTGCCAGCAGCTTAACGGACTCTCATCAGCCCCAGCATTTT. The rearrangement joins TRBV11-2 to TRBJ1-5; D not certain. Germline V gives CDR1 SGHAT, CDR2 FQNNGV. This CDR3 comprises 14 residues. The ends were cut back, 2 bases at V and 5 bases at J, with 10 bases in the middle.

The V gene is TRBV7-2, the J gene TRBJ2-4; 7 bases align to TRBD2. V lost 3 bases to trimming and J lost 7 bases; unmatched junction nucleotides: 9. Per the germline V gene, CDR1 is SGHTA and CDR2 is FQGNSA. CDR3 length: 15 residues. CDR3 DNA sequence: TGTGCCAGCAGCTTTACCGGGACTAAGTCGAACATTCAGTACTTC. It codes for CASSFTGTKSNIQYF.

The chain combines TRBV3-1 (or the pseudogene TRBV3-2) with TRBJ2-4; a possible D gene is TRBD2 (6 bases). CDR3 length equals 15 residues. V shed 0 bases and J shed 6 bases, with 12 bases lying between them. Per germline, CDR1 LGHDT and CDR2 YNNKEL (reference sequence). CDR3 sequence reads: CASSQDGLLANIQYF. CDR3 DNA: TGTGCCAGCAGCCAAGATGGACTATTAGCAAACATTCAGTACTTC.